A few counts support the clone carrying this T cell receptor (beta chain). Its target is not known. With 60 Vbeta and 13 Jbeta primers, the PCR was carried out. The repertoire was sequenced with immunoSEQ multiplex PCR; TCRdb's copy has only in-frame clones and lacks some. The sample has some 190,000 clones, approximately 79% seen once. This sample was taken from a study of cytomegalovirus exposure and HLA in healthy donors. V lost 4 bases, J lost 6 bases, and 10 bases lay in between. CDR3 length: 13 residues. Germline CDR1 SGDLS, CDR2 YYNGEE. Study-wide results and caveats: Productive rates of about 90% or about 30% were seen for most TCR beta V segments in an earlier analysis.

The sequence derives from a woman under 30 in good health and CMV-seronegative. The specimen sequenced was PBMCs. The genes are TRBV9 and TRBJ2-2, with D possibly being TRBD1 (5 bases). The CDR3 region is CASSPPGPGELFF. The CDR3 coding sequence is TGTGCCAGCAGCCCTCCAGGGCCCGGGGAGCTGTTTTTT.